This T cell receptor beta chain was sequenced for a study of response to subunit inactivated influenza vaccine. The CDR3 runs 20 residues. J lost 4 bases, V lost 4 bases, and 18 bases had no gene match. Germline CDR1 is SGHDT and CDR2 is YYEEEE. A note on this clonotype: As yet, its antigen is unknown.

Study conclusions and caveats: Seasonal influenza vaccination, on each occasion, was suggested by the authors to recruit few new T cells.

TCRdb re-called the RT-PCR reads through MiXCR, storing one row per CDR3 protein. The repertoire has hundreds of thousands of distinct CDR3 sequences, about a fifth of them found once; the top ten carry approximately 10%. The rearrangement links TRBV5-6 to TRBJ2-1; TRBD2 matches 12 bases. Source: PBMCs from blood, taken about 5 days after vaccination. This clonotype was obtained from a man in his fifties who received an inactivated influenza vaccine. CDR3 in DNA: TGTGCCAGCAGCCAGACACTAGCGGGGGGAACAGTGGGGCGTTACAATGAGCAGTTCTTC. Its translation is CASSQTLAGGTVGRYNEQFF.